The clone carrying this T cell receptor (beta chain) was observed a handful of times. The antigen is undetermined. This sample is drawn from a study of blood T cells in healthy people across ages. A second PCR, run for about 6 to 11 cycles, used a sample-barcoded 5' primer plus a J-beta primer mix. All cDNA molecules were each tagged by a template-switch adaptor with 12 random nucleotides. Via MiXCR, TCRdb re-called the 5' RACE reads, giving one row per CDR3 protein. Of about 1.5 million distinct CDR3 sequences in the sample, 35% to 45% were seen once. Germline V gene lookup returns CDR1 DFQATT and CDR2 SNEGSKA (reference sequence). The V end lost 1 base, the J end lost 1 base, and 14 bases lay between the germline ends. This CDR3 has 16 amino acids. Overall study findings and caveats: Investigators viewed diversity estimates from one million T cells as underestimates, the study reported.

Isolating PBMCs gave at least 6 million of these cells per sample. What was sequenced was blood. V usage is TRBV20-1 and J usage is TRBJ1-5; no definite D call. The source is a woman under 30 in good health. CDR3 sequence (DNA): TGCAGTGCTAGAGCACATTCTTTCTACAGCAATCAGCCCCAGCATTTT. Translation: CSARAHSFYSNQPQHF.